The 8 T cell receptor beta chains below all came from one sample that was sequenced in a study of T cell responses to AZD1222 COVID-19 vaccine. Sequenced by immunoSEQ multiplex PCR; TCRdb stores in-frame clones only, minus some. The profile covers 140,000 to 150,000 clones, with approximately 94% appearing a single time and around 1.9% taken by the ten largest. Sample: peripheral blood, taken on day 0 of AZD1222 vaccination. The receptors originated from an adult in good health.

The rearrangement uses TRBV2 and TRBJ1-6; a possible D gene is TRBD1 (6 bases). Deletions cut 0 bases from V and 10 bases from J, with 10 bases between. The germline V gene encodes CDR1 SNHLY and CDR2 FYNNEI. The CDR3 runs 14 residues. CDR3 region: CASSEAGQLSPLHF. Here the CDR3 DNA reads TGTGCCAGCAGTGAAGCGGGACAACTATCACCCCTCCACTTT.

The J gene is TRBJ2-3, the V gene TRBV7-6, with unresolved D. V lost 5 bases to trimming and J lost 1 base, with 13 bases between them. CDR3 length equals 15 residues. Germline V gene data show CDR1 as SGHVS and CDR2 as FNYEAQ. The CDR3 loop reads CASSPGLWGTDTQYF. The CDR3 nucleotides are TGTGCCAGCAGCCCCGGCCTGTGGGGCACAGATACGCAGTATTTT.

The chain is built from TRBV9 and TRBJ2-1; D call uncertain. The germline gives CDR1 SGDLS, CDR2 YYNGEE. The V end lost 3 bases, the J end lost 7 bases, and 8 bases lay between the germline ends. The CDR3 consists of 12 residues. This CDR3 reads CASSALGNEQFF. The CDR3 nucleotides read TGTGCCAGCAGCGCGCTAGGAAATGAGCAGTTCTTC. The full variable domain, with the rest looked up from reference TRBV9 and TRBJ2-1, is DSGVTQTPKHLITATGQRVTLRCSPRSGDLSVYWYQQSLDQGLQFLIQYYNGEERAKGNILERFSAQQFPDLHSELNLSSLELGDSALYFCASSALGNEQFFGPGTRLTVL.

The chain uses TRBV30 and TRBJ1-2; D gene ambiguous. The germline V gene encodes CDR1 GTSNPN and CDR2 SVGIG (reference sequence). The ends were cut back, 3 bases at V and 4 bases at J, with 18 bases in the middle. The CDR3 loop spans 15 amino acids. The CDR3 DNA follows: TGTGCCTGGAGGGAAGGCAGCCAACTTGGCTATGGCTACACCTTC. It translates to CAWREGSQLGYGYTF.

This clone was observed a few times. The chain combines TRBV2 with TRBJ2-7; a weak D match, TRBD1 (6 bases). This CDR3 is built from 11 residues. Germline-derived CDR1 and CDR2 are SNHLY and FYNNEI. Trimming removed 4 bases at V and 6 bases at J, with 7 bases between. In DNA form, the CDR3 reads TGTGCCAGCAGTGTCAGGGGCGAGCAGTACTTC. Its translation: CASSVRGEQYF.

This chain links TRBV11-2 with TRBJ2-2; 8 bases fit TRBD2. Germline values: CDR1 SGHAT, CDR2 FQNNGV. This CDR3 region has 16 residues. J lost 0 bases, V lost 11 bases, and 11 bases had no gene match. The DNA for the CDR3 is TGTGCCCGGGGGGGAGGGAGGTACGCGAACACCGGGGAGCTGTTTTTT. This codes for CARGGGRYANTGELFF.

The chain is built from TRBV18 and TRBJ1-5; no clear D. This CDR3 is 15 amino acids long. CDR1 and CDR2 from the germline V gene are KGHSH and LQKENI. The V gene lost 1 base and the J gene lost 0 bases, with 7 bases spanning the gap. This CDR3 reads CASSPQDGSNQPQHF. The CDR3 bases are TGTGCCAGCTCACCACAGGACGGTAGCAATCAGCCCCAGCATTTT.

Worth noting for this clone: This specimen includes other DNA sequences encoding the same CDR3. The rearrangement links TRBV12-3 or TRBV12-4 to TRBJ1-5, with 9 bases fitting TRBD1. Trimming took 6 bases from V and 4 from J; bases not matched to a gene: 1. This CDR3 contains 13 residues. CDR3 protein: CASRQGANQPQHF. The CDR3 bases are TGTGCCAGCAGACAGGGGGCTAATCAGCCCCAGCATTTT.